The 27 T cell receptor beta chains below come from one sample, sequenced in a study of T-cell reconstitution after alpha-beta-depleted transplantation in children. Unique molecular identifiers were incorporated into the prepared TCRbeta library. One entry per CDR3 protein, called by TCRdb with MiXCR from the PCR reads. The sample yields around 680,000 distinct CDR3 sequences, over 15% seen once. Source: PBMCs from the stem cell graft donor, taken from the stem cell graft. The receptors originated from a human donor who donated a stem cell graft to a child with acute myeloid leukemia.

This clonotype occurred a few times. The genes are TRBV6-5 and TRBJ1-1; perhaps TRBD1 as D (5 bases). The CDR3 is 16 amino acids. CDR1 and CDR2 (germline): MNHEY, SVGAGI. Trimming took off 2 bases at V and 4 bases at J, with 17 bases between the two ends. The CDR3 DNA reads TGTGCCAGCAGTTACGCCAGCGGGGGTTTTGGCACTGAAGCTTTCTTT. Translating gives CASSYASGGFGTEAFF.

This clonotype turned up a few times. The V gene is TRBV15, the J gene TRBJ1-5, with TRBD1 as a possible D gene (6 bases). Germline CDR1 and CDR2: LNHNV and YYDKDF (reference sequence). V shed 2 bases and J shed 6 bases, with 17 bases lying between them. The CDR3 consists of 16 residues. The CDR3 sequence: CATSRLPEQGTQPQHF. DNA for the CDR3: TGTGCCACCAGCAGACTCCCTGAACAGGGTACTCAGCCCCAGCATTTT.

This clonotype was found a few times. The chain joins TRBV12-3 or TRBV12-4 to TRBJ2-1; 9 bases are shared with TRBD1. V dropped 6 bases and J dropped 4; count of bases not matched to a gene: 10. This CDR3 has 16 residues. CDR3 coding DNA: TGTGCCAGCAGCCCTGCTGGGACAGGGCTTTACAATGAGCAGTTCTTC. Amino acids: CASSPAGTGLYNEQFF.

This clonotype was detected a few times. This chain uses TRBV7-9 with TRBJ1-2; maybe TRBD1 (5 bases). Germline V gene lookup returns CDR1 SEHNR and CDR2 FQNEAQ (reference sequence). V lost 2 bases and J lost 4, with 14 bases in between. The CDR3 runs 15 residues. CDR3 coding DNA: TGTGCCAGCAGCTTATACGGGGGACCGATCTATGGCTACACCTTC. Amino acid sequence: CASSLYGGPIYGYTF.

This clonotype showed up just a few times. This chain connects TRBV24-1 to TRBJ2-6, with a weak D call TRBD1 (6 bases). Germline V lookup: CDR1 KGHDR, CDR2 SFDVKD. Trimming took 2 bases from V and 4 from J, leaving 11 bases between them. This CDR3 has 16 amino acids. The CDR3, as DNA: TGTGCCACCAGTGATTCACAGGGTTCCGGGGCCAACGTCCTGACTTTC. Amino acid sequence: CATSDSQGSGANVLTF.

In this sample, this clonotype turned up a few times. V and J are TRBV27 and TRBJ2-7, with unresolved D. CDR1 MNHEY and CDR2 SMNVEV come from the germline V gene (reference sequence). Between the trimmed V and J ends, which lost 6 bases and 1 base, there was a span of 10 bases. The CDR3 length is 13 residues. CDR3 sequence: CASRGTVSYEQYF. In nucleotides, the CDR3 is TGTGCCAGCAGAGGTACAGTTTCCTACGAGCAGTACTTC.

This clonotype was seen at least ten times. V is TRBV20-1 and J is TRBJ1-5; 8 positions agree with TRBD1. The V and J ends lost 3 bases and 4 bases, in that order; junction bases with no gene match: 2. CDR3 length equals 13 residues. CDR1 is DFQATT, CDR2 SNEGSKA, per germline (reference sequence). CDR3 bases: TGCAGTGCTAGGAACAGGGGGAATCAGCCCCAGCATTTT. Translating gives CSARNRGNQPQHF.

This clonotype was counted many times. The CDR3 is CASSLDNRETQYF. CDR3 nucleotide sequence: TGTGCCAGCAGCTTAGACAACAGGGAGACCCAGTACTTC. This chain uses TRBV7-7 with TRBJ2-5, with a possible D match to TRBD1 (5 bases). There are 13 residues in the CDR3. Trimming removed 1 base at V and 5 bases at J, with 8 bases between. Germline-derived CDR1 and CDR2 are SSHAT and FNYEAQ (reference sequence).

This clonotype was observed many times. The chain joins TRBV20-1 to TRBJ2-3; 11 bases are a match to TRBD2. Germline V gene data show CDR1 as DFQATT and CDR2 as SNEGSKA (reference sequence). The CDR3 loop spans 15 amino acids. Trimming removed 3 bases from V and 4 bases from J; junction bases left unmatched: 6. The CDR3 sequence: CSARVLAGGADTQYF. In DNA form, the CDR3 reads TGCAGTGCTAGGGTTCTAGCGGGGGGTGCAGATACGCAGTATTTT.

To note about this clonotype: Since a much larger clone is just one base distant, this may be a read error. In nucleotides, the CDR3 is TGCAGCGTTGAGGTGGGGCTTCCCTATGAGCAGTTCTTC. As protein: CSVEVGLPYEQFF. This chain connects TRBV29-1 to TRBJ2-1, with a weak D call TRBD1 (5 bases). The CDR3 extends over 13 amino acids. Trimming stripped 3 bases from V and 8 bases from J, with 14 bases between. From germline, CDR1 is SQVTM and CDR2 ANQGSEA.

The genes are TRBV7-9 and TRBJ2-7; D not certain. Germline V lookup: CDR1 SEHNR, CDR2 FQNEAQ (reference sequence). This CDR3 is built from 15 residues. The V gene lost 5 bases and the J gene lost 3 bases, with 17 bases spanning the gap. DNA for the CDR3: TGTGCCAGCAGCGCCGAGACGAAGAACTTCTACGAGCAGTACTTC. This codes for CASSAETKNFYEQYF.

In this sample, this clonotype turned up a few times. The chain carries TRBV7-6 and TRBJ1-2, with D tentatively TRBD1 (6 bases). The V and J ends lost 3 bases and 7 bases respectively, with 12 bases between them. This CDR3 region has 13 residues. The germline V gene has CDR1 SGHVS and CDR2 FNYEAQ. This chain's CDR3 is CASSFARGAGYTF. CDR3 nucleotides: TGTGCCAGCAGCTTTGCCAGGGGTGCTGGCTACACCTTC.

This clonotype was counted many times. The chain links TRBV11-2 to TRBJ2-7, with D possibly being TRBD1 or TRBD2 (6 bases each). Trimming took 5 bases from V and 2 from J, leaving 16 bases between them. Germline loops: CDR1 SGHAT, CDR2 FQNNGV. CDR3 length: 15 amino acids. CDR3 sequence: CASSATQGGPYEQYF. The CDR3 bases are TGTGCCAGCAGCGCCACACAGGGAGGTCCCTACGAGCAGTACTTC.

The chain has TRBV6-1 and TRBJ2-1, with 7 bases identical to TRBD2. CDR1 MNHNS and CDR2 SASEGT come from the germline V gene. The V and J ends lost 2 bases and 9 bases, in that order; junction bases with no gene match: 16. The CDR3 extends over 17 amino acids. The CDR3 DNA sequence: TGTGCCAGCAGTGAATCTCGAGTGGGGGGGGACGGGAGTGAGCAGTTCTTC. Translated: CASSESRVGGDGSEQFF.

The sample holds a few counts of this clonotype. The V and J genes are TRBV6-2 or TRBV6-3 and TRBJ2-1; the D call may be TRBD1 or TRBD2 (5 bases each). The CDR3 extends over 19 amino acids. Trimming removed 6 bases at V and 0 bases at J, with 24 bases between. Germline values: CDR1 MNHEY, CDR2 SVGEGT. CDR3: CASRHRDGGKMYSYNEQFF. CDR3 DNA: TGTGCCAGCAGACACCGGGACGGAGGAAAGATGTACTCCTACAATGAGCAGTTCTTC.

The chain employs TRBV7-2 and TRBJ1-6, with a weak D call TRBD1 (5 bases). CDR3 length equals 14 residues. Trimming shortened V by 5 bases and J by 7 bases, and 12 bases separated the two germline ends. Germline CDR1 reads SGHTA; CDR2 reads FQGNSA. The CDR3 sequence is CASSPVRENSPLHF. The CDR3 DNA is TGTGCCAGCAGCCCCGTCAGGGAAAATTCACCCCTCCACTTT. Full variable domain (remainder filled in from reference TRBV7-2 and TRBJ1-6): GAGVSQSPSNKVTEKGKDVELRCDPISGHTALYWYRQSLGQGLEFLIYFQGNSAPDKSGLPSDRFSAERTGGSVSTLTIQRTQQEDSAVYLCASSPVRENSPLHFGNGTRLTVT.

This clonotype was counted between two and nine times. The chain recombines TRBV19 with TRBJ1-1; D gene unclear. The CDR3 extends over 14 amino acids. Germline loops: CDR1 LNHDA, CDR2 SQIVND (reference sequence). Trimming shortened V by 6 bases and J by 3 bases, and 14 bases separated the two germline ends. The CDR3 reads CASRIKGLDTEAFF. CDR3 DNA: TGTGCCAGTAGAATCAAGGGTCTCGACACTGAAGCTTTCTTT.

This clonotype was counted at least ten times. The chain joins TRBV29-1 to TRBJ2-5, with D possibly TRBD2 on 6 matching bases. CDR1 and CDR2 from the germline V gene are SQVTM and ANQGSEA. This CDR3 region has 12 residues. Trimming took off 3 bases at V and 7 bases at J, with 12 bases between the two ends. The CDR3 here is CSVDGGPWTQYF. CDR3 bases: TGCAGCGTTGACGGGGGACCCTGGACCCAGTACTTC.

The V gene is TRBV7-9, the J gene TRBJ2-1; 13 positions agree with TRBD2. The V gene's germline CDR1 is SEHNR and CDR2 FQNEAQ (reference sequence). The CDR3 totals 15 residues. V dropped 5 bases and J dropped 10; count of bases not matched to a gene: 8. CDR3 amino acids: CASSITSGGALEQFF. CDR3 nucleotide sequence: TGTGCCAGCAGCATAACTAGCGGGGGGGCCTTGGAGCAGTTCTTC.

The V call is TRBV29-1, the J call TRBJ2-2, with unresolved D. V lost 2 bases, J lost 1 base, and 5 bases lay in between. CDR1 and CDR2 from the germline V gene are SQVTM and ANQGSEA. This CDR3 has 13 residues. The CDR3 loop is CSVERQNTGELFF. DNA for the CDR3: TGCAGCGTTGAAAGGCAGAACACCGGGGAGCTGTTTTTT.

In this sample, this clonotype turned up many times. V usage is TRBV4-2 and J usage is TRBJ1-5; a weak D match, TRBD1 (5 bases). The CDR3 has 15 amino acids. The V gene lost 4 bases and the J gene lost 1 base, with 11 bases spanning the gap. The germline gives CDR1 LGHNA, CDR2 YNFKEQ. In nucleotides, the CDR3 is TGTGCCAGCAGCCCGGGGGGAGGGAGCAATCAGCCCCAGCATTTT. Translated, it gives CASSPGGGSNQPQHF.

This chain connects TRBV3-1 to TRBJ2-3; D unclear. With 3 bases removed from V and 2 bases from J, the gap between germline ends came to 12 bases. The length of the CDR3 is 15 residues. CDR1 and CDR2 from the germline V gene are LGHDT and YNNKEL (reference sequence). The CDR3 loop reads CASSHVGFLTDTQYF. The CDR3 nucleotides are TGTGCCAGCAGCCATGTCGGCTTTCTCACAGATACGCAGTATTTT.

The chain joins TRBV24-1 to TRBJ2-5, with TRBD1 identical over 7 bases. Germline CDR1 KGHDR, CDR2 SFDVKD. V lost 3 bases to trimming and J lost 7 bases; unmatched junction nucleotides: 10. CDR3 size: 15 residues. CDR3 amino acids: CATSDLTGTGWTQYF. The CDR3 DNA follows: TGTGCCACCAGTGATCTGACAGGGACCGGATGGACCCAGTACTTC.

The chain is built from TRBV5-6 and TRBJ1-6, with 8 bases aligning to TRBD1. CDR1 SGHDT and CDR2 YYEEEE come from the germline V gene. This CDR3 is 15 amino acids long. The ends lost 5 bases at V and 6 bases at J; junction bases unmatched: 7. This CDR3 is CASSSGQGVNSPLHF. CDR3 in DNA: TGTGCCAGCAGTAGCGGACAGGGTGTTAATTCACCCCTCCACTTT.

This clonotype came up a few times. The genes are TRBV12-3 or TRBV12-4 and TRBJ2-1, with D unclear. Trimming stripped 3 bases from V and 11 bases from J, with 8 bases between. The CDR3 sequence is 11 residues long. CDR3 sequence: CASSLDGKQFF. In nucleotides, the CDR3 is TGTGCCAGCAGTTTGGACGGCAAGCAGTTCTTC.

The V and J genes are TRBV5-1 and TRBJ1-5; the D is unclear. The V end lost 4 bases, the J end lost 1 base, and 15 bases lay between the germline ends. Germline assignment: CDR1 SGHRS and CDR2 YFSETQ. The CDR3 totals 16 residues. The CDR3: CASSHGDGGSNQPQHF. The CDR3 nucleotides read TGCGCCAGCAGCCACGGAGACGGAGGAAGCAATCAGCCCCAGCATTTT.

The CDR3, as DNA: TGTGCCAGCACCGGGACAGGGGGAACGGGCGGCTACACCTTC. Its protein product is CASTGTGGTGGYTF. V gene TRBV25-1 combines with J gene TRBJ1-2, with 11 bases identical to TRBD1. Germline values: CDR1 MGHDK, CDR2 SYGVNS. V was clipped by 7 bases and J by 8 bases; unmatched bases: 9. The CDR3 is 14 residues long.